These T cell receptor beta chains were read from a single sample in a study of cytomegalovirus exposure and HLA in healthy donors. TCRdb's copy holds only in-frame clones and misses some; the assay was immunoSEQ multiplex PCR. This sample has over 150,000 clones, with roughly 80% found just once. Sequenced sample: PBMCs. These receptors originate from a woman between 40 and 50 years old in good health and CMV-seronegative. The CDR3 runs from the conserved cysteine through the conserved F or W.

>TRBJ2-3|TRBV5-4
CASSPVRADTQYF
>TRBJ2-2|TRBV27
CASSRLTSGGPTNTGELFF
>TRBJ2-7|TRBV2
CASKQDSYEQYF
>TRBJ2-7|TRBV5-1
CASSRDNSYEQYF
>TRBJ1-5|TRBV27
CASSFTGAYSNQPQHF
>TRBJ1-6|TRBV10-2
CASSEEQPPLHF
>TRBJ2-1|TRBV6-1
CASIRQGSYNEQFF
>TRBJ2-3|TRBV6-5
CATSAGASTDTQYF
>TRBJ2-5|TRBV5-1
CASSSASANQETQYF
>TRBJ2-7|TRBV4-2
CASSQVGAGGDPYEQYF
>TRBJ2-7|TRBV2
CASSVRVGEQYF
>TRBJ1-1|TRBV2
CASRQGQGTEAFF
>TRBJ2-7|TRBV5-1
CASSLVAGQGAYEQYF
>TRBJ1-2|TRBV6-5
CASSRTGVNGYTF
>TRBJ2-7|TRBV5-1
CASSPDLGGSNEQYF